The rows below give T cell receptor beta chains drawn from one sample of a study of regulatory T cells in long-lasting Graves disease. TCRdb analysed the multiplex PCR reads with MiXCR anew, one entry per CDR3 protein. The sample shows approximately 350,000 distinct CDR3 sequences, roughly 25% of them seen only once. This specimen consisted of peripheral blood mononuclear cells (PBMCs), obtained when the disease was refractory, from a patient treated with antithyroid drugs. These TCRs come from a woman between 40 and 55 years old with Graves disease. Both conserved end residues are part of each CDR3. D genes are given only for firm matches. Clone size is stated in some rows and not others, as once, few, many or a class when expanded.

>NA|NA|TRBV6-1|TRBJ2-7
CASSEYPGLTYEQYF
TGTGCCAGCAGTGAATATCCGGGTCTGACCTACGAGCAGTACTTC
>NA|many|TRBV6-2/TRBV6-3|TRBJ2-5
CASSYQRRETQYF
TGTGCCAGCAGTTACCAGCGTCGAGAGACCCAGTACTTC
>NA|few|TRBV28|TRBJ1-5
CASSFYRAGNQPQHF
TGTGCCAGCAGTTTTTACAGAGCGGGCAATCAGCCCCAGCATTTT
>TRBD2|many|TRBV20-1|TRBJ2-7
CSARDRLAGIYEQYF
TGCAGTGCTAGAGATCGATTAGCGGGGATCTACGAGCAGTACTTC
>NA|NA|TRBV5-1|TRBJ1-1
CASGLNMNTEAFF
TGCGCCAGCGGCTTAAACATGAACACTGAAGCTTTCTTT
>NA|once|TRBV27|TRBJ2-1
CASSLSDATSYNEQFF
TGTGCCAGCAGTTTATCGGATGCGACCTCCTACAATGAGCAGTTCTTC
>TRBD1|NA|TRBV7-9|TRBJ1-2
CASSFGTGSDYGYTF
TGTGCCAGCAGCTTCGGGACAGGGAGTGACTATGGCTACACCTTC
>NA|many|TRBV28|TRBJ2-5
CASSLLGRGGIETQYF
TGTGCCAGCAGTTTATTAGGCAGGGGGGGAATAGAGACCCAGTACTTC
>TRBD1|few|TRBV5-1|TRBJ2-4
CASSWRTGLAKNIQYF
TGCGCCAGCAGCTGGCGGACAGGGTTAGCCAAAAACATTCAGTACTTC
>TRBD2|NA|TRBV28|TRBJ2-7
CASSFVSGTSGSYEQYF
TGTGCCAGCAGTTTTGTCTCGGGGACTAGCGGATCCTACGAGCAGTACTTC
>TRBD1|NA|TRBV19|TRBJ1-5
CASSTDRGSNQPQHF
TGTGCCAGTAGTACGGACAGGGGGAGCAATCAGCCCCAGCATTTT
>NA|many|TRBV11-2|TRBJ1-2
CASSLVFSDYGYTF
TGTGCCAGCAGCTTAGTATTTTCGGACTATGGCTACACCTTC
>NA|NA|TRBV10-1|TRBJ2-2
CASRQGSDGELFF
TGCGCCAGCAGGCAGGGATCGGACGGGGAGCTGTTTTTT
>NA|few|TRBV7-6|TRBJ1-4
CASSLVAPQGTGEKLFF
TGTGCCAGCAGCTTAGTGGCCCCACAGGGCACCGGTGAAAAACTGTTTTTT
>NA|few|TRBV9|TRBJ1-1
CVGANGTEAFF
TGTGTTGGGGCCAACGGGACTGAAGCTTTCTTT
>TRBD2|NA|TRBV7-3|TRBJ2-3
CASSPGLDDTTDTQYF
TGTGCCAGCAGCCCCGGACTAGATGATACCACAGATACGCAGTATTTT
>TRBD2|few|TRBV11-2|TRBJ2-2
CASSPRLAGDTGELFF
TGTGCCAGCAGCCCCCGACTAGCGGGAGACACCGGGGAGCTGTTTTTT
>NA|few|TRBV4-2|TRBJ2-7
CASSQDGPGAYEQYF
TGTGCCAGCAGCCAAGATGGACCGGGGGCCTACGAGCAGTACTTC
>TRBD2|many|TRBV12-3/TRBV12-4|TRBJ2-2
CASSSSGKGELFF
TGTGCCAGCAGTTCGAGCGGGAAGGGGGAGCTGTTTTTT